This T cell receptor beta chain was profiled in a study of blood T cells in healthy people across ages. A sample-barcoded 5' primer and a J-beta primer mix were used in a second PCR of roughly 6 to 12 cycles. TCRdb reprocessed the 5' RACE reads with MiXCR, giving one entry per CDR3 protein. The table has over 600,000 distinct CDR3 sequences, roughly 46% seen once; the top ten hold around 18%. Total RNA was isolated from each sample in quantities of at least 5.5 micrograms. With regard to this clonotype: The antigen remains unidentified.

Regarding the study as a whole: The lack of PBMC sorting stopped any conclusive naive versus antigen-experienced comparison. Estimates drawn from one million T cells were deemed to understate diversity.

The V gene lost 0 bases and the J gene lost 4 bases, with 15 bases spanning the gap. This CDR3 is built from 17 residues. The rearrangement uses TRBV23-1 and TRBJ1-4, with D unresolved. TRBV23-1 is an ORF, and what it does is uncertain. Sequenced: blood. This TCR came from a man older than 75 in good health. Written as DNA, the CDR3 is TGCGCCAGCAGTCAATCGGTTCAATTACAGAGTAATGAAAAACTGTTTTTT. Its translation: CASSQSVQLQSNEKLFF.